This T cell receptor (beta chain) was sequenced for a study of early T cells in non-severe SARS-CoV-2 infection. Study context: Bulk RNA taken from unsorted whole blood was sequenced, leaving chains unpaired.

This clonotype occurred a few times. Antigen unknown. The library protocol tagged individual cDNA molecules with unique molecular identifiers. One entry per CDR3 protein results from TCRdb running MiXCR on the 5' RACE reads. Seen here are around 68,000 distinct CDR3 sequences, 5.9% observed once, and the top ten hold under 4%. V was cut by 6 bases and J by 4 bases, with 9 bases left in between. Germline V gene data show CDR1 as MDHEN and CDR2 as SYDVKM. The CDR3 has 13 residues. Whole-study findings and limits: VDJdb-based matching was biased toward anti-spike CD8 responses and missed private and CD4 specificities.

The V and J genes are TRBV28 and TRBJ1-4; possible D gene TRBD1, 6 bases. The TCR originated in an adult who was a healthcare worker with PCR-confirmed SARS-CoV-2 infection or an uninfected control (not recorded which). Here the sequenced sample was whole blood, taken at baseline. CDR3 nucleotide sequence: TGTGCCAGCAGACAGGGCTTTAATGAAAAACTGTTTTTT. It is translated as CASRQGFNEKLFF.